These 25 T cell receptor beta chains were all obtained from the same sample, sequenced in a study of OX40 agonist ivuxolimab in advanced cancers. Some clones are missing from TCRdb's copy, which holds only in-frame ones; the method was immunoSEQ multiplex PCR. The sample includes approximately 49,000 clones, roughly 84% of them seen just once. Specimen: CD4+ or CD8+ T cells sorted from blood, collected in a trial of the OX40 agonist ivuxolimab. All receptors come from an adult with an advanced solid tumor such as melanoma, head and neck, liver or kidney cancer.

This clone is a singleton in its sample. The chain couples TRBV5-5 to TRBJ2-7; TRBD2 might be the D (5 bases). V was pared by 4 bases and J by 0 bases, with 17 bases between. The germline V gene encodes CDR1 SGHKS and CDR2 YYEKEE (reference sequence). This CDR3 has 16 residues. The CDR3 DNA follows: TGTGCCAGCAGCCCGACCCCCCTGGGGAGCTCCTACGAGCAGTACTTC. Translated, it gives CASSPTPLGSSYEQYF.

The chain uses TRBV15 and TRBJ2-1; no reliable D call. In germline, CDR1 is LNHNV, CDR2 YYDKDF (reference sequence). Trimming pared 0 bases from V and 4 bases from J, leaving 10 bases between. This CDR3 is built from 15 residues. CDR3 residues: CATSRDRTEYNEQFF. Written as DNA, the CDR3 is TGTGCCACCAGCAGAGATAGGACGGAGTACAATGAGCAGTTCTTC.

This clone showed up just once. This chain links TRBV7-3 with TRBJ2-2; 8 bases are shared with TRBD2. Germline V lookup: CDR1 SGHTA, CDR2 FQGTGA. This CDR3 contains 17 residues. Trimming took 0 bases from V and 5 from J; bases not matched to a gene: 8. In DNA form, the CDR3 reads TGTGCCAGCAGCTTAACCGGGAGGGGCGCATTAACCGGGGAGCTGTTTTTT. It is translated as CASSLTGRGALTGELFF.

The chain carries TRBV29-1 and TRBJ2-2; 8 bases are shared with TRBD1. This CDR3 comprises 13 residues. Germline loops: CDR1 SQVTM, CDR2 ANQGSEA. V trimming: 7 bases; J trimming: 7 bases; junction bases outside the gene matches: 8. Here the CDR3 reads CSALGQVVGELFF. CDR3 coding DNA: TGCAGCGCCCTGGGACAGGTGGTCGGGGAGCTGTTTTTT.

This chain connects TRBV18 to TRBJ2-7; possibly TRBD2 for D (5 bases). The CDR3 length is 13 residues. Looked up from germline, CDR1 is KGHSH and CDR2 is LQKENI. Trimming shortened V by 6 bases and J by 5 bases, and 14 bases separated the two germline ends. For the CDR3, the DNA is TGTGCCAGCTCGCTCCGGGCCGGGAACGAGCAGTACTTC. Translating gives CASSLRAGNEQYF.

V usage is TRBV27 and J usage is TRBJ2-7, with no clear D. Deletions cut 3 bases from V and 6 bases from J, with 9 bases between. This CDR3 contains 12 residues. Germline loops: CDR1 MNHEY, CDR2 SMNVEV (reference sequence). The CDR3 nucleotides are TGTGCCAGCAGTTTTGATGGCCCCGAGCAGTACTTC. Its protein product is CASSFDGPEQYF.

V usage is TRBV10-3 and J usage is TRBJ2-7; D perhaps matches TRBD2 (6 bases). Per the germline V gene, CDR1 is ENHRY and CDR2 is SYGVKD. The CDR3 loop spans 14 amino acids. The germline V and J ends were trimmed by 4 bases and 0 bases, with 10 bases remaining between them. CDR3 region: CAISGLADSYEQYF. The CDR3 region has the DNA TGTGCCATCAGTGGGTTAGCGGACTCCTACGAGCAGTACTTC.

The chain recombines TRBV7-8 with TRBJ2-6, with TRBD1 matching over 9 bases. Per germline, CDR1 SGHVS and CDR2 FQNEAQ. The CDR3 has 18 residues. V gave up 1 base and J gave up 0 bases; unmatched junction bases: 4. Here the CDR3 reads CASSLGWTGVSGANVLTF. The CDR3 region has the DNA TGTGCCAGCAGCTTAGGCTGGACAGGGGTCTCTGGGGCCAACGTCCTGACTTTC.

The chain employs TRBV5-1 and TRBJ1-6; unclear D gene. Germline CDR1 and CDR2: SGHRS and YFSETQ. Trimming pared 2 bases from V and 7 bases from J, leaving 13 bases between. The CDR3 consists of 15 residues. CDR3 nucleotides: TGCGCCAGCAGCTTAGCCGGGCCCGAGAATTCACCCCTCCACTTT. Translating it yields CASSLAGPENSPLHF.

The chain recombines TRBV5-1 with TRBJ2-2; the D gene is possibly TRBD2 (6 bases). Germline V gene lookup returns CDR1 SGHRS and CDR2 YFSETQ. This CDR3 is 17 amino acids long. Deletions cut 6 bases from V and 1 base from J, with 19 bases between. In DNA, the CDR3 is TGCGCCAGCACCGAACTGTCTGGAGGGTTGAACACCGGGGAGCTGTTTTTT. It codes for CASTELSGGLNTGELFF.

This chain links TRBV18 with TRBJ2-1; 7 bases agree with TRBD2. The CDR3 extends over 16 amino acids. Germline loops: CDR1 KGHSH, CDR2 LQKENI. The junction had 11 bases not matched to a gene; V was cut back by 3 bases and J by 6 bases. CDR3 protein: CASSPSGGGRGNEQFF. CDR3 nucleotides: TGTGCCAGCTCACCTTCGGGAGGAGGCAGAGGCAATGAGCAGTTCTTC.

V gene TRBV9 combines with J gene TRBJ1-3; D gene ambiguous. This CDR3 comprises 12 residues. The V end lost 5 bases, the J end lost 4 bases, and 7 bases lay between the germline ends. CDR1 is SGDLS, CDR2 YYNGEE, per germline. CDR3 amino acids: CASSLPGNTIYF. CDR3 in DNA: TGTGCCAGCAGTCTTCCCGGAAACACCATATATTTT.

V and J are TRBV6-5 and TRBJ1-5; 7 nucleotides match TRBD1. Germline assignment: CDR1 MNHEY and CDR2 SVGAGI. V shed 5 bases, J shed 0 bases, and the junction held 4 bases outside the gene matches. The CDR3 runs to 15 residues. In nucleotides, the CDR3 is TGTGCCAGCAGTCTGGACAGGTATAGCAATCAGCCCCAGCATTTT. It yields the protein CASSLDRYSNQPQHF.

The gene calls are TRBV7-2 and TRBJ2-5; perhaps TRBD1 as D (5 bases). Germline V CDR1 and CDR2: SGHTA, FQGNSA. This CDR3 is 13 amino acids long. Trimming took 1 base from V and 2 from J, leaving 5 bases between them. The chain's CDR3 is CASSLGQQETQYF. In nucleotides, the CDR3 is TGTGCCAGCAGCTTAGGACAGCAAGAGACCCAGTACTTC.

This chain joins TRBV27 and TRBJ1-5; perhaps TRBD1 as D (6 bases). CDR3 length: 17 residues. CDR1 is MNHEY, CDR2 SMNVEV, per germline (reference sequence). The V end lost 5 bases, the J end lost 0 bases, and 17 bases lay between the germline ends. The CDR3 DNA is TGTGCCAGCAGTGACGAGACAGGATTTTATAGCAATCAGCCCCAGCATTTT. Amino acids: CASSDETGFYSNQPQHF.

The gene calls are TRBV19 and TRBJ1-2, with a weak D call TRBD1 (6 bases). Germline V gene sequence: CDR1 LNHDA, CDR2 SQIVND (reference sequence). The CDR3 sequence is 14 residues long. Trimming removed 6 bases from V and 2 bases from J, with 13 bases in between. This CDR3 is CASSPGQTNYGYTF. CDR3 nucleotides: TGTGCCAGTAGCCCAGGACAGACCAACTATGGCTACACCTTC.

CDR3 in amino acids: CASSLGETNEQFF. In DNA form, the CDR3 reads TGTGCCAGCAGCTTAGGGGAGACGAATGAGCAGTTCTTC. The rearrangement uses TRBV11-3 and TRBJ2-1, with D possibly TRBD2 on 5 matching bases. V lost 1 base, J lost 7 bases, and 8 bases lay in between. Germline loops: CDR1 SGHNT, CDR2 YENEEA. CDR3 length equals 13 residues.

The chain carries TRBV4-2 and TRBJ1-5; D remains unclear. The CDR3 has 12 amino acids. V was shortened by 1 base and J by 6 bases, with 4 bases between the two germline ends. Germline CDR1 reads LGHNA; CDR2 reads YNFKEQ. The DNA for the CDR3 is TGTGCCAGCAGCCAAGGAAGTCAGCCCCAGCATTTT. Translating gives CASSQGSQPQHF.

This CDR3 is CASSVQGSYYEQYF. In DNA, the CDR3 is TGTGCCAGCAGCGTACAGGGGTCATACTACGAGCAGTACTTC. This sequence joins TRBV7-2 and TRBJ2-7, with 7 bases that match TRBD1. Germline V gives CDR1 SGHTA, CDR2 FQGNSA. This CDR3 is 14 amino acids long. The J segment lost 3 bases and the V segment lost 5 bases, leaving 7 bases of the junction unmatched.

CDR3 sequence reads: CASSYADAETQYF. The DNA of the CDR3 is TGTGCCAGCAGTTATGCAGATGCGGAGACCCAGTACTTC. The J gene is TRBJ2-5, the V gene TRBV6-5; no clear D gene. This CDR3 has 13 amino acids. V lost 3 bases to trimming and J lost 5 bases, with 10 bases between them. Per the germline V gene, CDR1 is MNHEY and CDR2 is SVGAGI.

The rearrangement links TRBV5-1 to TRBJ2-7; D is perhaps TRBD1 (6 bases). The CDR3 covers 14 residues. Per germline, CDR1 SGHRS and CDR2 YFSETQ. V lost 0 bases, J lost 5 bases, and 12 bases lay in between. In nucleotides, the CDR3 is TGCGCCAGCAGCTTGGGGCAGGGGCACGACGAGCAGTACTTC. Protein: CASSLGQGHDEQYF.

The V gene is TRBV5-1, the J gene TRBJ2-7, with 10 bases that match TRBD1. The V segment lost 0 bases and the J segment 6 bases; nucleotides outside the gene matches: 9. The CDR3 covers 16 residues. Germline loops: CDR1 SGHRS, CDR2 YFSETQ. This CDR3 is CASSLDQRTGGLEQYF. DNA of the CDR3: TGCGCCAGCAGCTTGGACCAACGGACAGGGGGGCTCGAGCAGTACTTC. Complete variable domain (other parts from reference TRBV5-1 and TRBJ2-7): KAGVTQTPRYLIKTRGQQVTLSCSPISGHRSVSWYQQTPGQGLQFLFEYFSETQRNKGNFPGRFSGRQFSNSRSEMNVSTLELGDSALYLCASSLDQRTGGLEQYFGPGTRLTVT.

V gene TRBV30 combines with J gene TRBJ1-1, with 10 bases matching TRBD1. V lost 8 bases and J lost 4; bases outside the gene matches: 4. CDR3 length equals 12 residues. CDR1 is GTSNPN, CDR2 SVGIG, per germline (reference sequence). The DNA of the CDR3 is TGTGCCGCAGACAGGGGGCTCACTGAAGCTTTCTTT. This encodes CAADRGLTEAFF.

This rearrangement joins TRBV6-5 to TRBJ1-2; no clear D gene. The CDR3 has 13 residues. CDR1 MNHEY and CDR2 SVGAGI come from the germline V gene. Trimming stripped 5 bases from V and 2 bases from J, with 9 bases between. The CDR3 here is CASSATVNYGYTF. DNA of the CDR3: TGTGCCAGCAGTGCAACGGTCAACTATGGCTACACCTTC.

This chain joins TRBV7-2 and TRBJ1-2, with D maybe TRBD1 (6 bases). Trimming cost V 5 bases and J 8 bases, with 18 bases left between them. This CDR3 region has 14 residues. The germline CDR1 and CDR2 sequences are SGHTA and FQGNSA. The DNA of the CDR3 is TGTGCCAGCAGCCGACCCGGGACAACTTTAGGCTACACCTTC. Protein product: CASSRPGTTLGYTF.